This entry lists 27 T cell receptor beta chains sequenced from one sample in a study of T cell clones after liver transplantation. The protocol was immunoSEQ multiplex PCR, while the TCRdb copy is restricted to in-frame clones and leaves out a portion. The sample yields 20,000 to 25,000 clones, roughly 74% seen once. The material sequenced was CD8+ T cells from blood, taken around 54 months after liver transplant. The receptors shown here come from a human patient who received a liver transplant. The T cells may come from the graft donor.

This chain connects TRBV27 to TRBJ2-7; the D is unclear. In germline, CDR1 is MNHEY, CDR2 SMNVEV (reference sequence). V was trimmed by 0 bases and J by 0 bases, leaving 6 bases between them. CDR3 length: 14 residues. The CDR3 sequence is CASSLSAGSYEQYF. The CDR3 DNA reads TGTGCCAGCAGTTTATCGGCAGGCTCCTACGAGCAGTACTTC.

V gene TRBV7-9 combines with J gene TRBJ1-4; a weak D match, TRBD1 (5 bases). Per germline, CDR1 SEHNR and CDR2 FQNEAQ (reference sequence). The CDR3 spans 14 residues. V lost 1 base and J lost 4, with 7 bases in between. This CDR3 reads CASSLEGVNEKLFF. In DNA form, the CDR3 reads TGTGCCAGCAGCTTAGAAGGGGTTAATGAAAAACTGTTTTTT.

The V gene is TRBV27, the J gene TRBJ2-4; 8 bases are a match to TRBD1. V trimming: 1 base; J trimming: 7 bases; junction bases outside the gene matches: 3. Germline V lookup: CDR1 MNHEY, CDR2 SMNVEV (reference sequence). CDR3 size: 14 residues. The CDR3 nucleotides are TGTGCCAGCAGTTTATGGCCAGGGGGCAACATTCAGTACTTC. Its translation: CASSLWPGGNIQYF.

This clone was counted a single time. The V gene is TRBV5-1, the J gene TRBJ2-3, with D unresolved. The V and J ends lost 0 bases and 5 bases respectively, with 10 bases between them. The CDR3 sequence is 14 residues long. Per germline, CDR1 SGHRS and CDR2 YFSETQ. The DNA of the CDR3 is TGCGCCAGCAGCTTGGAATTGGAGCGAGATACGCAGTATTTT. It yields the protein CASSLELERDTQYF.

The rearrangement uses TRBV7-6 and TRBJ2-3, with a tentative D call TRBD1 (6 bases). V lost 3 bases and J lost 5, with 21 bases in between. CDR1 and CDR2 (germline): SGHVS, FNYEAQ. This CDR3 region has 17 residues. CDR3 nucleotide sequence: TGTGCCAGCAGCTTTTTCCTATCGGGACAAGGCTTAGATACGCAGTATTTT. Translation gives CASSFFLSGQGLDTQYF.

J is TRBJ1-3 and V is TRBV7-2, with 9 bases identical to TRBD1. The V gene end was trimmed by 3 bases and the J gene end by 1 base; junction bases not matched to a gene: 7. There are 17 residues in the CDR3. CDR1 is SGHTA and CDR2 is FQGNSA in the germline V gene. The CDR3 nucleotides are TGTGCCAGCAGCTTCGGACAGGGGTTCCTATCTGGAAACACCATATATTTT. Residues: CASSFGQGFLSGNTIYF.

The chain has TRBV30 and TRBJ2-7; D may correspond to TRBD1 or TRBD2 (5 bases each). CDR3 length equals 16 residues. With 0 bases removed from V and 0 bases from J, the gap between germline ends came to 15 bases. CDR1 and CDR2 from the germline V gene are GTSNPN and SVGIG (reference sequence). CDR3 loop: CAWSVYGGRSSYEQYF. The DNA of the CDR3 is TGTGCCTGGAGTGTATATGGGGGTAGGAGCTCCTACGAGCAGTACTTC.

The chain carries TRBV2 and TRBJ2-3; D is perhaps TRBD2 (6 bases). V lost 6 bases to trimming and J lost 6 bases, with 22 bases between them. This CDR3 has 16 amino acids. Germline CDR1 reads SNHLY; CDR2 reads FYNNEI. The CDR3 here is CASRGPPGSLRDTQYF. As DNA, the CDR3 is TGTGCCAGCAGGGGACCCCCCGGGAGCCTCCGGGATACGCAGTATTTT.

The chain couples TRBV27 to TRBJ2-3, with 11 bases that match TRBD2. The CDR3 runs to 16 residues. CDR1 and CDR2 (germline): MNHEY, SMNVEV (reference sequence). J was trimmed by 0 bases and V by 7 bases; bases with no gene match: 6. This chain's CDR3 is CASTPLAGASTDTQYF. In DNA, the CDR3 is TGTGCCAGCACCCCACTAGCGGGGGCAAGCACAGATACGCAGTATTTT.

This clone appeared a single time. For the CDR3, the DNA is TGTGCCAGCAGCCAATCAGTGGGGGTATCTCAGCCCCAGCATTTT. This encodes CASSQSVGVSQPQHF. The chain carries TRBV16 and TRBJ1-5, with a possible D match to TRBD1 (5 bases). This CDR3 comprises 15 residues. Germline loops: CDR1 KGHSY, CDR2 FQNENV. V was clipped by 0 bases and J by 6 bases, with 12 bases between them.

The chain employs TRBV18 and TRBJ2-1, with D unresolved. The CDR3 loop spans 11 amino acids. The V and J ends lost 5 bases and 10 bases respectively, with 9 bases between them. Per germline, CDR1 KGHSH and CDR2 LQKENI. The CDR3 loop reads CASSSGNEQFF. CDR3 bases: TGTGCCAGCTCAAGTGGGAACGAGCAGTTCTTC.

The genes are TRBV27 and TRBJ2-1; D is possibly TRBD2 (5 bases). The length of the CDR3 is 15 residues. V shed 6 bases and J shed 0 bases, with 12 bases lying between them. The germline CDR1 and CDR2 sequences are MNHEY and SMNVEV (reference sequence). CDR3 nucleotide sequence: TGTGCCAGCAGAAGCGGTACGAGCTCCTACAATGAGCAGTTCTTC. Its protein is CASRSGTSSYNEQFF.

This clone has just a few counts. This chain links TRBV4-2 with TRBJ2-7; 7 nucleotides align to TRBD2. V shed 4 bases, J shed 8 bases, and the junction held 5 bases outside the gene matches. Germline V lookup: CDR1 LGHNA, CDR2 YNFKEQ. CDR3 length: 12 residues. The CDR3 DNA reads as TGTGCCAGCAGCCTCGGGGGGACCAAGCAGTACTTC. The encoded protein is CASSLGGTKQYF.

This chain joins TRBV28 and TRBJ2-7; no clear D gene. Germline CDR1 is MDHEN and CDR2 is SYDVKM. The CDR3 extends over 13 amino acids. Deletions cut 6 bases from V and 6 bases from J, with 15 bases between. The CDR3 reads CASSPHEVPEQYF. The CDR3 DNA reads TGTGCCAGCAGCCCCCATGAAGTCCCCGAGCAGTACTTC.

The chain carries TRBV18 and TRBJ1-6, with unresolved D. The germline V gene has CDR1 KGHSH and CDR2 LQKENI. The CDR3 runs 17 residues. V lost 3 bases to trimming and J lost 1 base, with 13 bases between them. CDR3: CASSPEGGTSYNSPLHF. In nucleotides, the CDR3 is TGTGCCAGCTCACCGGAGGGAGGAACGTCCTATAATTCACCCCTCCACTTT.

The chain links TRBV4-2 to TRBJ2-5; 10 nucleotides agree with TRBD2. Germline assignment: CDR1 LGHNA and CDR2 YNFKEQ. This CDR3 is built from 16 residues. Germline trimming cut 0 bases from V and 3 bases from J; bases unmatched to any gene: 4. CDR3 sequence: CASSQDIAGGEETQYF. DNA of the CDR3: TGTGCCAGCAGCCAAGATATAGCGGGGGGAGAAGAGACCCAGTACTTC.

This clone came up once. CDR3 sequence: CASSGVTFYEQYF. The CDR3 nucleotides are TGTGCCAGCAGCGGAGTGACGTTCTACGAGCAGTACTTC. The V call is TRBV7-9, the J call TRBJ2-7, with D uncertain. Trimming stripped 5 bases from V and 3 bases from J, with 11 bases between. In germline, CDR1 is SEHNR, CDR2 FQNEAQ (reference sequence). There are 13 residues in the CDR3. Full variable domain (rest looked up from reference TRBV7-9 and TRBJ2-7): DTGVSQNPRHKITKRGQNVTFRCDPISEHNRLYWYRQTLGQGPEFLTYFQNEAQLEKSRLLSDRFSAERPKGSFSTLEIQRTEQGDSAMYLCASSGVTFYEQYFGPGTRLTVT.

This clone came up once. CDR3 sequence: CASSPLTARGLKVREQYF. CDR3 sequence (DNA): TGTGCCAGCAGTCCCCTAACGGCCAGGGGGCTCAAGGTACGCGAGCAGTACTTC. The V call is TRBV27, the J call TRBJ2-7; TRBD1 matches 8 bases. J was trimmed by 6 bases and V by 5 bases; bases with no gene match: 21. The germline gives CDR1 MNHEY, CDR2 SMNVEV (reference sequence). The length of the CDR3 is 18 residues.

The V call is TRBV7-2, the J call TRBJ2-3; TRBD2 aligns across 10 bases. The V gene's germline CDR1 is SGHTA and CDR2 FQGNSA. CDR3 length equals 17 residues. J gave up 2 bases and V 1 base, and 6 bases lay outside the gene matches. As DNA, the CDR3 is TGTGCCAGCAGCTTAGTCCTAGCGGGGGCCCTCACAGATACGCAGTATTTT. Its translation: CASSLVLAGALTDTQYF.

The DNA of the CDR3 is TGTGCCAGCAGCTCGACTAGCGGGGGGACCTCCTACGAGCAGTACTTC. It encodes CASSSTSGGTSYEQYF. The chain has TRBV11-2 and TRBJ2-7; 13 nucleotides line up with TRBD2. CDR3 length: 16 residues. Germline V gene sequence: CDR1 SGHAT, CDR2 FQNNGV. The trim removed 4 bases at V and 0 bases at J, leaving 3 bases unmatched.

The sample holds a few counts of this clone. The chain recombines TRBV29-1 with TRBJ1-3; 10 bases match TRBD1. Germline V lookup: CDR1 SQVTM, CDR2 ANQGSEA. This CDR3 comprises 14 residues. The J segment lost 3 bases and the V segment lost 3 bases, leaving 2 bases of the junction unmatched. For the CDR3, the DNA is TGCAGCGTTGATGACAGGGGGCTTGGAAACACCATATATTTT. It is translated as CSVDDRGLGNTIYF.

In its sample, this clone ranks as medium-sized. This chain connects TRBV6-1 to TRBJ2-7, with TRBD1 as a possible D gene (5 bases). Trimming left V 2 bases short and J 3 bases short, with 14 bases between. Looked up from germline, CDR1 is MNHNS and CDR2 is SASEGT. The CDR3 covers 15 residues. This CDR3 reads CASSERPGFGYEQYF. CDR3 in DNA: TGTGCCAGCAGTGAACGCCCAGGGTTCGGCTACGAGCAGTACTTC.

The chain links TRBV21-1 to TRBJ2-2; the D segment call TRBD1 is taken from the table without a DNA check. TRBV21-1 is reported as a pseudogene. There are 15 residues in the CDR3. The CDR3 nucleotides read TGTGCCAGCAGCACCCGGGACAAGAGGACCGGGGAGCTGTTTTTT. Its translation is CASSTRDKRTGELFF.

The chain joins TRBV27 to TRBJ1-1, with D hard to call. The V end was cut by 2 bases, the J end by 2 bases, with 6 bases between. Germline CDR1 is MNHEY and CDR2 is SMNVEV (reference sequence). The CDR3 consists of 13 residues. The CDR3 loop is CASSLGPNTEAFF. CDR3 DNA: TGTGCCAGCAGTTTAGGGCCTAACACTGAAGCTTTCTTT.

Here the CDR3 reads CSVWHTEAFF. The CDR3 DNA is TGCAGCGTTTGGCACACTGAAGCTTTCTTT. The V call is TRBV29-1, the J call TRBJ1-1, with D hard to call. Germline V gene lookup returns CDR1 SQVTM and CDR2 ANQGSEA. V shed 5 bases and J shed 3 bases, with 4 bases lying between them. This CDR3 has 10 amino acids.

The CDR3 protein is CASSAEYEQYF. As DNA, the CDR3 is TGTGCCAGCTCGGCCGAATACGAGCAGTACTTC. V and J are TRBV18 and TRBJ2-7; no definite D call. The CDR3 runs 11 residues. Trimming took 6 bases from V and 4 from J, leaving 7 bases between them. Per the germline V gene, CDR1 is KGHSH and CDR2 is LQKENI.

The chain links TRBV28 to TRBJ2-7, with D possibly TRBD2 on 5 matching bases. CDR3 length: 13 amino acids. The germline CDR1 and CDR2 sequences are MDHEN and SYDVKM. Trimming removed 7 bases at V and 4 bases at J, with 14 bases between. CDR3 amino acids: CASTTRTGYEQYF. Here the CDR3 DNA reads TGTGCCAGCACCACTAGAACCGGGTACGAGCAGTACTTC.